What follows describes a single TCR beta chain. Germline CDR1 and CDR2: MNHEY and SMNVEV (reference sequence). The CDR3 loop spans 15 amino acids. Trimming cost V 1 base and J 6 bases; bases outside gene matches: 7. The data were obtained in a study of blood T cell repertoires in COVID-19. Study at large: Collection of acute and convalescent COVID-19 samples took place in the United States, Italy and Spain. Sources were T cells, B-cell-depleted T cells, or PBMCs; the material itself was cDNA or gDNA.

Authors' analysis steps: The authors estimated nucleated cell counts from reference gene primer amplification. Libraries were prepared by immunoSEQ multiplex PCR; TCRdb keeps only in-frame clonotypes and omits some of them. V and J calls and clone size follow that table, whereas D and trimming were derived from the DNA. The sample has 150,000 to 200,000 clones; roughly 84% are singletons. The sequence was collected from an older woman with acute or convalescent COVID-19. V gene TRBV27 combines with J gene TRBJ1-2; 8 bases are a match to TRBD1. Material: peripheral blood. CDR3 residues: CASSLFQGARDGYTF. For the CDR3, the DNA is TGTGCCAGCAGTTTATTCCAGGGGGCCCGGGATGGCTACACCTTC.